This T cell receptor beta chain was recovered during a study of blood T cell repertoires in COVID-19. Germline values: CDR1 SGHAT, CDR2 FQDESV (reference sequence). The CDR3 spans 16 residues. V lost 4 bases and J lost 5; bases outside the gene matches: 12. TCRdb keeps only in-frame clones here, not all; method: immunoSEQ multiplex PCR. Here the sample spans about 200,000 clones, approximately 91% being singletons. Material: peripheral blood. The receptor was derived from a man between 18 and 29 years old with active or convalescent COVID-19. This chain uses TRBV11-1 with TRBJ2-5; 8 bases line up with TRBD2. CDR3 DNA: TGTGCCAGCAGCTCTCTCTCACGGGGGGGGCCGGAGACCCAGTACTTC. Its translation is CASSSLSRGGPETQYF.